Sequencing of this TCR beta chain was carried out in a study of blood T cell repertoires in COVID-19. On the study more broadly: Sources were T cells, B-cell-depleted T cells, or PBMCs; the material itself was cDNA or gDNA.

V lost 7 bases to trimming and J lost 7 bases; unmatched junction nucleotides: 20. Germline assignment: CDR1 SEHNR and CDR2 FQNEAQ (reference sequence). The CDR3 is 18 residues long. The protocol was immunoSEQ multiplex PCR, while the TCRdb copy is restricted to in-frame clones and leaves out a portion. The repertoire has 150,000 to 200,000 clones, over 85% of them found once; the top ten carry roughly 5%. The clonotype originates from a woman in her 50s with acute or convalescent COVID-19. The V call is TRBV7-9, the J call TRBJ2-1; 9 bases agree with TRBD2. The source material was peripheral blood. CDR3 protein: CASTPYSSGGGVLNEQFF. The CDR3, as DNA: TGTGCCAGCACCCCTTACTCGTCGGGCGGGGGGGTCTTAAATGAGCAGTTCTTC.